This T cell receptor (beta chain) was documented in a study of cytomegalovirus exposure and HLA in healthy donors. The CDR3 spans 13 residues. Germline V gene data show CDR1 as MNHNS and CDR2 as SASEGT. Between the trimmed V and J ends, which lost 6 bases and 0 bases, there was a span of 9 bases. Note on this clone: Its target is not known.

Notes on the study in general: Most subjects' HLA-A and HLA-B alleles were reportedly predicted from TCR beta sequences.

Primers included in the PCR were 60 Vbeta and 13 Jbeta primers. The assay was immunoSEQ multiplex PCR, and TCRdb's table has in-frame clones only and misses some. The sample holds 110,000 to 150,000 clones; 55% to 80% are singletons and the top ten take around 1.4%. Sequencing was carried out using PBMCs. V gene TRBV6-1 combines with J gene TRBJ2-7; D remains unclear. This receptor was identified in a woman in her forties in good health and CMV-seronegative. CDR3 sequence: CASRGLSSYEQYV. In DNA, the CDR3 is TGTGCCAGCAGGGGCCTCAGCTCCTACGAGCAGTACGTC.